The T cell receptor beta chain under discussion was sequenced for a study of shared clonotypes between healthy human individuals. Per the germline V gene, CDR1 is LGHNA and CDR2 is YNFKEQ. The CDR3 runs to 17 residues. V lost 0 bases and J lost 4; bases outside the gene matches: 7. Comments on this clone: As yet, its antigen is unknown.

The authors split each subset's genomic DNA evenly across several immunoSEQ plates. Profiled with immunoSEQ multiplex PCR; TCRdb holds only in-frame clones, not every one. The table records about 1,500,000 clones, roughly 96% of them present only once. Nashville, Tennessee was home to all donors, who were Caucasian adults. Study results and limitations: It was the non-shared clonotypes that had lower generation probabilities than clonotypes shared by all four donors. Generally, estimated richness proved larger in naive subsets than it did in memory subsets.

The V call is TRBV4-2, the J call TRBJ2-2; 8 bases are a match to TRBD2. The sequenced material came from naive CD4+ T cells sorted from blood. Subset indicated: CD45RA+ positively selected. This TCR came from a man under 40 in good health. Written as DNA, the CDR3 is TGTGCCAGCAGCCAAGAAATGTACGGGAGGGCCACCGGGGAGCTGTTTTTT. Its translation: CASSQEMYGRATGELFF.